This is a list of T cell receptor beta chains from one sample in a study of PD-1 blockade in classical Hodgkin lymphoma. Clones were sequenced by immunoSEQ multiplex PCR, and TCRdb holds only the in-frame ones, with some missing. This sample yields more than 10,000 clones, of which about 88% are seen a single time; 0.9% belongs to the top ten. This specimen consisted of CD4+ T cells from blood, obtained before the fourth cycle of nivolumab. The source of these receptors is a human donor with classical Hodgkin lymphoma. Both conserved end residues are part of each CDR3. A D gene is named only where the DNA matches it firmly. Rows give clone size only sometimes, using once, few, many, or a class for an expanded clone.

v_call	d_call	clone_size	j_call	cdr3_nt	cdr3_aa
TRBV4-1	NA	NA	TRBJ2-7	TGCGCCAGCAGCCAAGTCGTCAGGCTCTACGAGCAGTACTTC	CASSQVVRLYEQYF
TRBV28	TRBD2	NA	TRBJ2-2	TGTGCCAGCAGTTACCCCGCGGGGGTAACCGGGGAGCTGTTTTTT	CASSYPAGVTGELFF
TRBV6-5	TRBD2	NA	TRBJ2-5	TGTGCCAGCAGGGCCCCTAGCGGGCCCCTATACTTC	CASRAPSGPLYF
TRBV5-1	NA	NA	TRBJ1-1	TGCGCCAGCAGCTTGACAGCCCTGAACACTGAAGCTTTCTTT	CASSLTALNTEAFF
TRBV6-6	NA	NA	TRBJ2-2	TGTGCCAGCAGGGGATCGAACACCGGGGAGCTGTTTTTT	CASRGSNTGELFF
TRBV30	NA	NA	TRBJ1-2	TGTGCCTGGAGTCTCGTTGGTGGGGGCTACACCTTC	CAWSLVGGGYTF
TRBV23-1	NA	NA	TRBJ2-7	TGCGCCAGCAGTCAAACTACCCCTCTCACGGACAGTCAATTCTACGAGCAGTACTTC	CASSQTTPLTDSQFYEQYF
TRBV5-1	NA	once	TRBJ1-1	TGCGCCAGCAGCCCCGGGACGGCAAACACTGAAGCTTTCTTT	CASSPGTANTEAFF
TRBV5-1	TRBD2	NA	TRBJ2-1	TGCGCCAGCAGCCCCCGACTAGCGGGAGCCGACAATGAGCAGTTCTTC	CASSPRLAGADNEQFF
TRBV10-3	NA	once	TRBJ1-1	TGTGCCATCAGTGAGACGGCACTGAACACTGAAGCTTTCTTT	CAISETALNTEAFF
TRBV5-4	NA	NA	TRBJ2-5	TGTGCCAGCAGCTCCGGACAGAAACCAAGAGGGGCCCAGTACTTC	CASSSGQKPRGAQYF
TRBV7-9	NA	NA	TRBJ2-1	TGTGCCAGCAGCTTTCCCACCAATGAGCAGTTCTTC	CASSFPTNEQFF
TRBV18	NA	NA	TRBJ1-2	TGTGCCAGCTCACGCACGGATCAAAACTATGGCTACACCTTC	CASSRTDQNYGYTF
TRBV4-3	NA	NA	TRBJ2-3	TGCGCCAGCAGCCAAGAAAGGGCAGGGACAGATACGCAGTATTTT	CASSQERAGTDTQYF
TRBV13	NA	NA	TRBJ2-5	TGTGCCAGCAGCCCGTGGGGAGAGACCCAGTACTTC	CASSPWGETQYF
TRBV11-1	TRBD1	NA	TRBJ2-1	TGTGCCAGCAGCCCATGGACAGGGGCCTACAATGAGCAGTTCTTC	CASSPWTGAYNEQFF